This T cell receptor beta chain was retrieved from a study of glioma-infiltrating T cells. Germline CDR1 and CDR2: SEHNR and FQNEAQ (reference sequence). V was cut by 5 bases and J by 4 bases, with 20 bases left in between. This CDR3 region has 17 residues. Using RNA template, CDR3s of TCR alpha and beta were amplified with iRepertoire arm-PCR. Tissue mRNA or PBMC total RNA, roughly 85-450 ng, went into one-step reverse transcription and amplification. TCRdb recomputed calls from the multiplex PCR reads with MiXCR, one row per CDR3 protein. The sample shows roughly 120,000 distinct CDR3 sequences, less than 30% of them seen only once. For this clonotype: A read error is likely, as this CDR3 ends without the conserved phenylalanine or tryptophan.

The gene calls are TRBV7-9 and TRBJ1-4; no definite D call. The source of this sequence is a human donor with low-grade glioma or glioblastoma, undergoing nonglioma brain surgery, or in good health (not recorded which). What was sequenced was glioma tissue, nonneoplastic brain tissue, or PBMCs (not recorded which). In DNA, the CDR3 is TGTGCCAGCAGCCAATTCTCGACCCGATCGGATAATGAAAAACTGTTTCTT. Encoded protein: CASSQFSTRSDNEKLFL.